The clone carrying this T cell receptor (beta chain) has ten or more counts. Its cognate antigen is unknown. This specimen comes from a study of identical twins. Study-wide findings and caveats: Excess low generation probability was seen in twin-shared out-of-frame alpha sequences.

Each cDNA held unique molecular identifiers, and template switching gave it a universal primer site. From the 5' RACE reads, TCRdb called clonotypes with MiXCR, one entry per CDR3 protein. The repertoire has 300,000 to 400,000 distinct CDR3 sequences, 12% of them found once; the top ten carry around 6.9%. CDR1 is ENHRY, CDR2 SYGVKD, per germline. Losses at the gene ends were 7 bases for V and 8 bases for J; bases not matched to a gene: 10. This CDR3 has 15 amino acids. There were only healthy Caucasians among the donors. These same data were also listed under a study on yellow fever vaccine responses in identical twins.

The source of this sequence is a woman aged 18-29 years in good health. The sequencing input was CD8+ T cells sorted from blood. The rearrangement joins TRBV10-3 to TRBJ1-6; 8 bases map to TRBD1. CDR3 coding DNA: TGTGCCATCACGGAGTCCGACAGGGGTGATTCACCCCTCCACTTT. Translating it yields CAITESDRGDSPLHF.